These T cell receptor beta chains were read from a single sample in a study of T cell repertoires in cytomegalovirus infection. In TCRdb, the reads were re-called with MiXCR into one record per CDR3 protein. The table lists approximately 700,000 distinct CDR3 sequences, approximately 40% of them singletons. Material for sequencing was PBMCs. These receptors were taken from a human donor in good health (CMV status not recorded). Some clones in this sample may be carry-over from other donors' samples. Each CDR3 is given with its conserved first and last residue. D genes are given only for firm matches. A clone size is listed for some rows: how often the clone was seen (once, few, many), or a class if it is expanded.

cdr3_nt: TGTGCCAGCAGCTTTAGGGCTGGGACTAGCGGGGGCAATGAGCAGTTCTTC
cdr3_aa: CASSFRAGTSGGNEQFF
clone_size: few
d_call: TRBD2
v_call: TRBV7-9
j_call: TRBJ2-1

cdr3_nt: TGTGCCAGCAGTTACTACGGGACACCACGACCTCCTGCTTCCTACAATGAGCAGTTCTTC
cdr3_aa: CASSYYGTPRPPASYNEQFF
clone_size: -
d_call: -
v_call: TRBV6-8
j_call: TRBJ2-1

cdr3_nt: TGTGCCAGCAGTTTCCGGCGGTCTGGCTACACCTTC
cdr3_aa: CASSFRRSGYTF
clone_size: many
d_call: -
v_call: TRBV12-3/TRBV12-4
j_call: TRBJ1-2

cdr3_nt: TGTGCCAGCAGTCGAAAACGGACTGAAGCTTTCTTT
cdr3_aa: CASSRKRTEAFF
clone_size: -
d_call: -
v_call: TRBV28
j_call: TRBJ1-1

cdr3_nt: TGTGCCACCAGCAGTTTAACCGGGCTTGAACATGAAAAACTGTTTTTT
cdr3_aa: CATSSLTGLEHEKLFF
clone_size: -
d_call: -
v_call: TRBV15
j_call: TRBJ1-4

cdr3_nt: TGTGCCATCTCCGGAGGGACAGGGAATCAGCCCCAGCATTTT
cdr3_aa: CAISGGTGNQPQHF
clone_size: few
d_call: TRBD1
v_call: TRBV10-3
j_call: TRBJ1-5

cdr3_nt: TGTGCCAGCACCCTAGGGGGATTTCGGATGGAGACCCAGTACTTC
cdr3_aa: CASTLGGFRMETQYF
clone_size: -
d_call: -
v_call: TRBV28
j_call: TRBJ2-5

cdr3_nt: TGTGCCACCAGCGGACAGGCATCCTACGAGCAGTACTTC
cdr3_aa: CATSGQASYEQYF
clone_size: few
d_call: TRBD1
v_call: TRBV15
j_call: TRBJ2-7

cdr3_nt: TGTGCCAGCAGCCGCCGGGACGGCGGGCACGAGCAGTACTTC
cdr3_aa: CASSRRDGGHEQYF
clone_size: few
d_call: -
v_call: TRBV7-2
j_call: TRBJ2-7

cdr3_nt: TGTGACAGCAGCTTAGCCACCGCCGATGTCTTC
cdr3_aa: CDSSLATADVF
clone_size: -
d_call: -
v_call: TRBV11-2
j_call: TRBJ2-1

cdr3_nt: TGTGCCAGTAGCCACAAATACACCGGGGAGCTGTTTTTT
cdr3_aa: CASSHKYTGELFF
clone_size: few
d_call: -
v_call: TRBV19
j_call: TRBJ2-2

cdr3_nt: TGTGCCAGCAGTGCCTCGGACAGGGTAGACACCGGGGAGCTGTTTTTT
cdr3_aa: CASSASDRVDTGELFF
clone_size: -
d_call: TRBD1
v_call: TRBV27
j_call: TRBJ2-2

cdr3_nt: TGTGCCAGCAGTGATCCAGCGGCACCACTTTCCTACAATGAGCAGTTCTTC
cdr3_aa: CASSDPAAPLSYNEQFF
clone_size: -
d_call: -
v_call: TRBV2
j_call: TRBJ2-1

cdr3_nt: TGCAGTGCTAGACCGATCCGACTAGCGGGGGTACAAGAGACCCAGTACTTC
cdr3_aa: CSARPIRLAGVQETQYF
clone_size: -
d_call: TRBD2
v_call: TRBV20-1
j_call: TRBJ2-5

cdr3_nt: TGTGCCAGCAGTTTACACAGGGGTTCTTATAATTCACCCCTCCACTTT
cdr3_aa: CASSLHRGSYNSPLHF
clone_size: -
d_call: TRBD1
v_call: TRBV28
j_call: TRBJ1-6

cdr3_nt: TGTGCCAGCAGCTCGCGGGGACTTGGACAACTAGAGCAGTTCTTC
cdr3_aa: CASSSRGLGQLEQFF
clone_size: -
d_call: -
v_call: TRBV12-3/TRBV12-4
j_call: TRBJ2-1

cdr3_nt: TGTGCCAGCTCACCACTCCATGGAGGCCAAGAGACCCAGTACTTC
cdr3_aa: CASSPLHGGQETQYF
clone_size: -
d_call: -
v_call: TRBV18
j_call: TRBJ2-5